This TCR beta chain was observed in a study of cytomegalovirus exposure and HLA in healthy donors (dated by TCRdb to about 2017). Regarding the study in general: An earlier analysis of around 600 of the donors reported 250 to 300 Gb of sequence data and 117 million unique TCR beta sequences from around 200 million T cells. To decide whether each TCR beta V gene segment behaved as functional or pseudogenic, an earlier analysis of fewer than 750 of the donors relied on high-throughput TCR beta sequencing. An early release that covered about 640 HLA-typed donors contained about 300 gigabases of sequencing data and tens of millions of unique TCR sequences. A later genetic analysis used genome-wide SNP genotypes for about 60% of the 666 donors, treating that subset as a discovery cohort. Five DR-DQ haplotypes were handled as single units for association and clustering because linkage in the cohort was strong. Using immunosequencing, the study profiled T cell repertoires from 500 to 800 subjects and related those repertoires to cytomegalovirus serostatus. To study patterns of TCR occurrence, a later analysis re-analyzed previously published TCR beta repertoires from several hundred donors and added high-resolution HLA genotyping. To predict cytomegalovirus infection status, the study combined high-throughput TCR immunosequencing, statistical association of individual TCRs with disease status, and machine learning. HLA typing covered class I and class II loci at four-digit resolution. The genetic ancestry cluster associated with self-reported Caucasian donors included approximately 85% of the approximately 430 genotyped donors. The aim of the study was to test whether cataloging public T cell receptors could identify signatures of past pathogen exposure. Every discovery cohort repertoire had been produced on one sequencing platform. Typing coverage varied by locus: roughly 620-630 donors for A, B, C, DRB1 and DQB1; around 560 for DQA1; nearly 610 for DPA1; roughly 470 for DPB1. On average, roughly 240,000 unique TCR beta nucleotide sequences were sequenced per donor among some 420 genotyped donors of the cohort, with roughly 19% of those sequences being non-productive. Donor age, sex, ethnicity and CMV serostatus were compiled alongside the repertoire data. Along with the roughly 670-subject first cohort, a separate validation cohort of over a hundred different subjects was used. The later analysis used no new phenotypic data to find candidate immune exposures, relying instead on TCR beta sequences and their occurrence across donors.

What the research found in general, with its limitations: In vitro tests confirmed that a few of the cytomegalovirus-associated TCR beta chains recognize cytomegalovirus antigens. Broadly in line with IMGT annotations, most TCR beta V segments showed up in productive rearrangements about 87% or about 30% of the time in an earlier analysis of several hundred of the donors. Assigning TCR associations to individual alleles was difficult when HLA alleles, especially DR and DQ, strongly co-occurred. Linkage disequilibrium might explain the correlated functional status among segregating V segments, but an unknown experimental factor could not be ruled out. At a false discovery rate of 0.05, a later analysis linked 16,951 TCR beta sequences to specific HLA alleles. According to a later analysis, most CMV-associated TCR beta chains appeared to be HLA-restricted, and the HLA associations seemed to be driven largely by CMV exposure. A group of highly shared sequence variants was considered likely to be a technical artifact of the sequencing pipeline. A later analysis found that HLA-associated TCR beta chains were more clonally expanded and had lower generation probabilities than equally common non-associated chains. Because HLA typing was missing for some donors at each locus, association tests included only the typed subset. A further reported finding was that TCR beta sequences accurately predicted the HLA-A and HLA-B alleles for most subjects in the first cohort. The only immune exposure information available for the cohort was CMV serostatus. According to the authors, the approach could potentially be generalized to other disease states and immunological phenotypes. The presence/absence analyses assumed that sequencing depth was roughly uniform across donors, and that assumption may not be true. Compared with the roughly 720-donor mean, donors in an Asian-associated ancestry cluster had fewer N-insertions in productive TCRs, according to a later genetic analysis. A later analysis found that TCR association rates varied across HLA loci, with DRB1 alleles showing the most associated TCRs and HLA-C alleles the fewest. According to a later analysis, parvovirus B19, influenza, CMV and Epstein-Barr virus appeared linked to several top co-occurrence clusters. Most TCR sequences were observed very rarely across donors, whereas some public TCRs were present in many individuals. Cytomegalovirus status was reported to be diagnosed by the classifier with high specificity and sensitivity in both the original and validation cohorts. In a later genetic analysis, a missense DCLRE1C variant was associated with V-gene and J-gene trimming of TCR beta chains, and the association was replicated in an independent cohort. Only TCR beta chains were sequenced in this cohort, and the absence of alpha or paired-chain data limited detectable features. Because counts were too low, about 15 rarely observed V segments, including chromosome 9 orphons, were left out of the earlier analysis of 500 to 650 of the donors. The study gave a list of some 150 TCR beta chains associated with cytomegalovirus.

The cohort consisted of some 670 healthy bone marrow donors. At the time of sampling, every cohort member was nominally healthy, though immune exposures that went unrecorded were likely present. The donor tested CMV seropositive, placing the donor among the 289 seropositive members of the cohort. Every donor gave a peripheral blood sample, and the peripheral blood mononuclear cells from that sample were used for TCR beta sequencing. The Qiagen DNeasy Blood Extraction Kit was used to extract genomic DNA from the blood cell samples. Library preparation was by the immunoSEQ multiplex PCR assay. For the multiplex PCR, a mixture combining 60 forward primers for TCR Vbeta segments and 13 reverse primers for TCR Jbeta segments was used. The CDR3 region of rearranged TCR beta genes was amplified from genomic DNA with a multiplex PCR assay. The amplified TCR beta libraries were sequenced on the Illumina HiSeq System as 87-base-pair reads. Per the source publication's procedure: A later analysis counted approximately 84 million unique TCR beta chains across the 550 to 700 repertoires, and some 11 million of these chains were shared by at least two donors. To remove PCR and sequencing errors, raw reads were error-corrected and collapsed into unique sequences using a nearest-neighbor algorithm that merged closely related sequences. CDR3 sequences were aligned to IMGT reference sequences to assign V, D and J gene segments. For a sequence to be retained, a match of at least six nucleotides to both a V gene segment and a J gene segment was required. A rearrangement was called productive if the CDR3 had no stop codons and remained in frame with V and J, and every other rearrangement was called non-productive. Following IMGT convention, CDR3 was defined as the stretch from the second conserved V-encoded cysteine to the conserved J-encoded phenylalanine. The earlier analysis of about 610 of the donors excluded any sequence lacking an unambiguous match to a single V gene segment. An earlier analysis of a few hundred of the donors called V segments functional above 56.7% productive rearrangements and segregating when the between-donor standard deviation exceeded 5%. A statistical classification framework was built for diagnosing cytomegalovirus status from the catalog of TCR beta chain sequences. V and J gene assignment, in a later analysis, came from comparing TCR nucleotide sequences with IMGT/GENE-DB human TR gene sequences. Using the TCRdist pipeline, a later analysis assigned CDR3 sequences along with most-parsimonious VDJ recombination scenarios. A later analysis defined each TCR beta chain by its CDR3 amino acid sequence plus V-gene family, and excluded reads lacking a unique V-gene family. As a way to deal with suspected cross-contamination and a sequencing artifact, a later analysis dropped 640 or so nucleotide sequences that were highly shared and had low generation probability. In a later analysis, a clonal expansion index for each public chain was calculated from normalized within-repertoire ranks of inferred template counts. A later analysis computed generation probabilities with a VDJ recombination model fitted to out-of-frame rearrangements, and checked the results against IGoR. Hypergeometric tests were used in a later analysis to score TCR-TCR, TCR-HLA and TCR-CMV co-occurrence, with a repertoire-size bias correction applied to the TCR pairs. To estimate false discovery rates, a later analysis permuted the HLA or CMV assignments 20 times. In a later analysis, co-occurring TCRs were grouped using DBSCAN, and TCRdist sequence similarity was added for clustering within HLA-allele-positive subsets. Repertoires with fewer than 30,000 or more than 120,000 public chains were left out of co-occurrence clustering, as were about 5 repertoires with anomalous nucleotide sharing. Here the immuneACCESS table is served through TCRdb, limited to in-frame sequences with V and J called. Missing clones are a known gap in these copies; in checked studies unresolved V genes cover under half, and the rest lacks a known reason. V and J calls and clone size follow that table, whereas D and trimming were derived from the DNA. The sample includes roughly 90,000 clones, with roughly four fifths observed a single time. The top ten clonotypes cover 3.4% of the sample.

A word on this clone: Its antigen has not been determined. No much larger clone is present one base from it, and per-base qualities are unavailable.

Sequenced sample: PBMCs. The TCR originated in a man aged 25 to 45 in good health and CMV-seropositive.

The nucleotides read TGCGCCAGCAGCTGGACTAGCGGGAGGGGGAGCTCCTACAATGAGCAGTTCTTC. Its protein product is CASSWTSGRGSSYNEQFF. This chain joins TRBV4-3 to TRBJ2-1; TRBD2 aligns with 15 central bases. The CDR3 has 18 amino acids, counting the end cysteine and phenylalanine. Of all the DNA, just the CDR3 is kept, 54 bases in frame from base 1. CDR1 and CDR2 are drawn from the germline V gene: LGHNA, YSLEER. The junction shows trimming of 5 bases on V and 0 bases on J, and the gene matches do not reach 5 bases of it.